This T cell receptor (beta chain) stems from a study of T cell clonality in common variable immunodeficiency. Overall study results and limits: In common variable immunodeficiency, TCR beta chains reportedly carried fewer deletions and N-nucleotide insertions. CVID subjects had higher TCRbeta clonality than healthy controls, most marked in about a third. Links between repertoire features and CVID complications were heterogeneity-limited.

CVID subjects were 15 female and under 35 male, aged roughly 8 to 65. V was pared by 5 bases and J by 3 bases, with 19 bases between. There are 16 residues in the CDR3. Germline V gene sequence: CDR1 LNHDA, CDR2 SQIVND (reference sequence). Some clones are missing from TCRdb's copy, which holds only in-frame ones; the method was immunoSEQ multiplex PCR. The repertoire shows tens of thousands of clones, none seen only once; the top ten take 25% to 30%. This clone was counted between two and nine times. The antigen is unknown. The sequenced fragment ends 3 residues before the CDR3 boundary, so the rest is inferred from the germline J gene.

This receptor was obtained from a human donor with common variable immunodeficiency. The sequenced material came from peripheral blood mononuclear cells. The chain uses TRBV19 and TRBJ1-1; no reliable D call. This chain's CDR3 is CASSSRGVQADTEAFF. Incomplete CDR3 DNA: TGTGCCAGTAGTTCTCGGGGAGTCCAAGCGGACACTGAA.